The 30 T cell receptor beta chains below come from one sample, sequenced in a study of T cell changes during pregnancy in multiple sclerosis. Some clones are missing from TCRdb's copy, which holds only in-frame ones; the method was immunoSEQ multiplex PCR. The data show tens of thousands of clones, roughly 89% seen once. The sample was peripheral blood, taken in the second trimester of pregnancy. Receptors originate from a female donor with multiple sclerosis, enrolled in a pregnancy study.

The DNA for the CDR3 is TGTGCCAGCAGTTTAGGGGCTAGCGGGAGGGTTGAGCAGTTCTTC. Translated: CASSLGASGRVEQFF. The rearrangement links TRBV28 to TRBJ2-1; TRBD2 aligns across 12 bases. V shed 2 bases and J 9 bases; nucleotides not matched to a gene: 5. This CDR3 contains 15 residues. Germline V gene sequence: CDR1 MDHEN, CDR2 SYDVKM.

The chain recombines TRBV10-3 with TRBJ1-5; 7 nucleotides align to TRBD1. V gave up 1 base and J gave up 3 bases; unmatched junction bases: 3. The CDR3 runs 15 residues. CDR1 is ENHRY and CDR2 is SYGVKD in the germline V gene. In DNA form, the CDR3 reads TGTGCCATCAGTGAGTACAGGGGAGCCAATCAGCCCCAGCATTTT. It encodes CAISEYRGANQPQHF.

The V and J genes are TRBV7-2 and TRBJ2-3; 12 bases line up with TRBD2. The CDR3 contains 17 residues. Looked up from germline, CDR1 is SGHTA and CDR2 is FQGNSA. Trimming at V came to 5 bases and at J to 1 base, leaving 7 bases not matched to a gene. Here the CDR3 reads CASSARTSGTRTDTQYF. CDR3 sequence (DNA): TGTGCCAGCAGCGCCCGGACTAGCGGGACCCGCACAGATACGCAGTATTTT.

This rearrangement joins TRBV5-5 to TRBJ2-2; 9 bases are shared with TRBD1. Germline V gives CDR1 SGHKS, CDR2 YYEKEE (reference sequence). The junction had 5 bases not matched to a gene; V was cut back by 6 bases and J by 2 bases. The CDR3 totals 15 residues. The CDR3 coding sequence is TGTGCCAGCACCCCGGGACAGGGTAACACCGGGGAGCTGTTTTTT. This sequence encodes CASTPGQGNTGELFF.

This chain uses TRBV4-2 with TRBJ1-2; a possible D gene is TRBD1 (5 bases). CDR1 and CDR2 (germline): LGHNA, YNFKEQ. V was cut by 0 bases and J by 2 bases, with 10 bases left in between. The CDR3 is 15 residues long. Here the CDR3 reads CASSQEWGVNYGYTF. As DNA, the CDR3 is TGTGCCAGCAGCCAAGAGTGGGGGGTGAACTATGGCTACACCTTC.

The gene calls are TRBV4-1 and TRBJ2-7, with D possibly matching TRBD1 (6 bases). V was cut by 1 base and J by 5 bases, with 15 bases left in between. Germline V lookup: CDR1 MGHRA, CDR2 YSYEKL. The CDR3 length is 15 residues. Written as DNA, the CDR3 is TGCGCCAGCAGCCAAGTGGACAGCCCCGAGAACGAGCAGTACTTC. Translated, it gives CASSQVDSPENEQYF.

The chain links TRBV10-2 to TRBJ2-6; tentatively, D is TRBD1 (6 bases). Germline values: CDR1 WSHSY, CDR2 SAAADI. The CDR3 runs to 14 residues. Trimming stripped 11 bases from V and 2 bases from J, with 13 bases between. The CDR3 DNA sequence: TGCGCCGTAGACACAGGGACTGGGGCCAACGTCCTGACTTTC. Protein sequence: CAVDTGTGANVLTF.

The chain combines TRBV27 with TRBJ2-7; weak D call: TRBD2 (5 bases). This CDR3 has 15 amino acids. With 5 bases removed from V and 9 bases from J, the gap between germline ends came to 23 bases. Per germline, CDR1 MNHEY and CDR2 SMNVEV (reference sequence). This chain's CDR3 is CASSNRGGSNQRQYF. In nucleotides, the CDR3 is TGTGCCAGCAGTAACCGGGGTGGATCAAACCAGAGGCAGTACTTC.

The V and J genes are TRBV6-6 and TRBJ2-3; 7 bases fit TRBD2. The V segment lost 1 base and the J segment 1 base; nucleotides outside the gene matches: 5. Germline V lookup: CDR1 MNHNY, CDR2 SVGAGI (reference sequence). This CDR3 is built from 16 residues. The CDR3 is CASSYYRGERTDTQYF. CDR3 sequence (DNA): TGTGCCAGCAGTTACTATCGGGGGGAGCGCACAGATACGCAGTATTTT.

The chain carries TRBV4-1 and TRBJ1-4; TRBD1 is a possible D gene (5 bases). The V gene's germline CDR1 is MGHRA and CDR2 YSYEKL. V lost 0 bases and J 6 bases, leaving 11 bases between the germline ends. The CDR3 extends over 15 amino acids. CDR3 sequence (DNA): TGCGCCAGCAGCCAAGAACGGGGGGGGGATGAAAAACTGTTTTTT. It codes for CASSQERGGDEKLFF.

The rearrangement links TRBV6-5 to TRBJ2-7; 10 bases agree with TRBD2. Losses at the gene ends were 6 bases for V and 3 bases for J; bases not matched to a gene: 8. The CDR3 has 15 residues. CDR1 is MNHEY, CDR2 SVGAGI, per germline. The CDR3 region is CASRPTSSGSYEQYF. In DNA form, the CDR3 reads TGTGCCAGCAGACCCACTTCTAGCGGGAGCTACGAGCAGTACTTC.

This clone was seen many times. The chain links TRBV7-3 to TRBJ2-1, with 8 bases aligning to TRBD1. The CDR3 is 14 amino acids. Germline loops: CDR1 SGHTA, CDR2 FQGTGA. The J segment lost 7 bases and the V segment lost 5 bases, leaving 7 bases of the junction unmatched. The DNA for the CDR3 is TGTGCCAGCAGCCCAACCAGGGGGCAGAATGAGCAGTTCTTC. Translating it yields CASSPTRGQNEQFF.

The J gene is TRBJ1-4, the V gene TRBV28; TRBD1 matches at 9 bases. The CDR3 is made up of 16 amino acids. The germline gives CDR1 MDHEN, CDR2 SYDVKM. V shed 2 bases, J shed 5 bases, and the junction held 6 bases outside the gene matches. The DNA of the CDR3 is TGTGCCAGCAGTTTACCGCCGGGACAGGGAAATGAAAAACTGTTTTTT. It codes for CASSLPPGQGNEKLFF.

The V gene is TRBV5-1, the J gene TRBJ1-4; 7 bases are shared with TRBD1. Germline V CDR1 and CDR2: SGHRS, YFSETQ. V shed 1 base, J shed 4 bases, and the junction held 10 bases outside the gene matches. This CDR3 comprises 17 residues. The CDR3 is CASSLWGNDRVNEKLFF. The CDR3 nucleotides read TGCGCCAGCAGCTTGTGGGGGAATGACAGGGTTAATGAAAAACTGTTTTTT.

The chain uses TRBV5-6 and TRBJ1-3; 8 bases match TRBD1. CDR1 is SGHDT and CDR2 is YYEEEE in the germline V gene. V shed 3 bases, J shed 1 base, and the junction held 6 bases outside the gene matches. This CDR3 is built from 16 residues. The CDR3 spells CASSSTTGGSGNTIYF. DNA of the CDR3: TGTGCCAGCAGCTCTACTACAGGGGGATCTGGAAACACCATATATTTT.

The chain links TRBV5-6 to TRBJ1-4; unclear D gene. The length of the CDR3 is 16 residues. CDR1 and CDR2 from the germline V gene are SGHDT and YYEEEE. V was cut by 4 bases and J by 5 bases, with 18 bases left in between. In nucleotides, the CDR3 is TGTGCCAGCAGCACAATTAAACGGGATAAAAATGAAAAACTGTTTTTT. This sequence encodes CASSTIKRDKNEKLFF.

The chain has TRBV5-4 and TRBJ2-7, with 9 bases that match TRBD1. V shed 3 bases and J 2 bases; nucleotides not matched to a gene: 6. CDR1 is SGHNT, CDR2 YYREEE, per germline (reference sequence). There are 15 residues in the CDR3. The CDR3 region is CASSYGQGRTYEQYF. The CDR3 DNA is TGTGCCAGCAGCTACGGACAGGGGCGTACCTACGAGCAGTACTTC.

This clone was detected only a few times. V is TRBV6-1 and J is TRBJ2-7; possibly TRBD2 for D (5 bases). Trimming stripped 11 bases from V and 1 base from J, with 18 bases between. From germline, CDR1 is MNHNS and CDR2 SASEGT. This CDR3 has 14 residues. In DNA form, the CDR3 reads TGTGCCGCCACCCTGCGGGCGGTATCCTACGAGCAGTACTTC. It is translated as CAATLRAVSYEQYF.

This chain connects TRBV18 to TRBJ1-2, with D maybe TRBD1 (5 bases). CDR1 is KGHSH and CDR2 is LQKENI in the germline V gene. CDR3 length: 15 amino acids. Trimming left V 2 bases short and J 3 bases short, with 13 bases between. The CDR3 reads CASSPRPDSYYGYTF. The CDR3 DNA is TGTGCCAGCTCACCAAGGCCAGACAGCTACTATGGCTACACCTTC. The full variable domain, its missing parts supplied by reference TRBV18 and TRBJ1-2, is NAGVMQNPRHLVRRRGQEARLRCSPMKGHSHVYWYRQLPEEGLKFMVYLQKENIIDESGMPKERFSAEFPKEGPSILRIQQVVRGDSAAYFCASSPRPDSYYGYTFGSGTRLTVV.

This clone was picked up many times. The J gene is TRBJ2-7, the V gene TRBV4-2; 12 bases are shared with TRBD2. J was trimmed by 5 bases and V by 0 bases; bases with no gene match: 2. Germline CDR1 and CDR2: LGHNA and YNFKEQ. The length of the CDR3 is 15 residues. CDR3 nucleotide sequence: TGTGCCAGCAGCCAAGAACTAGCGGGAGGAGACGAGCAGTACTTC. Its translation is CASSQELAGGDEQYF.

The rearrangement links TRBV28 to TRBJ1-1; D possibly corresponds to TRBD1 (5 bases). There are 13 residues in the CDR3. Germline-derived CDR1 and CDR2 are MDHEN and SYDVKM. Trimming shortened V by 6 bases and J by 11 bases, and 19 bases separated the two germline ends. In DNA form, the CDR3 reads TGTGCCAGCAGCACTCCGGCGGGGGATAGGGCTTTCTTT. It codes for CASSTPAGDRAFF.

The J gene is TRBJ2-3, the V gene TRBV29-1, with 7 bases identical to TRBD2. Looked up from germline, CDR1 is SQVTM and CDR2 is ANQGSEA. V shed 4 bases and J 1 base; nucleotides not matched to a gene: 8. This CDR3 is 15 amino acids long. CDR3 loop: CSVGVSSGRTDTQYF. CDR3 DNA sequence: TGCAGCGTTGGGGTGTCTAGCGGACGCACAGATACGCAGTATTTT.

V and J are TRBV7-8 and TRBJ2-7, with D possibly TRBD1 on 6 matching bases. Germline V gene data show CDR1 as SGHVS and CDR2 as FQNEAQ. V was clipped by 5 bases and J by 3 bases, with 14 bases between them. The CDR3 runs to 14 residues. CDR3 nucleotide sequence: TGTGCCAGCAGCAAAGGGGGAGCCCTCTACGAGCAGTACTTC. It specifies CASSKGGALYEQYF.

The gene calls are TRBV27 and TRBJ1-5; D perhaps matches TRBD1 (5 bases). Trimming removed 2 bases at V and 2 bases at J, with 13 bases between. The germline V gene has CDR1 MNHEY and CDR2 SMNVEV (reference sequence). The CDR3 covers 16 residues. The chain's CDR3 is CASSLVGALGNQPQHF. In nucleotides, the CDR3 is TGTGCCAGCAGTTTAGTTGGGGCCCTAGGCAATCAGCCCCAGCATTTT.

This rearrangement joins TRBV5-1 to TRBJ1-5, with 7 nucleotides matching TRBD1. The V gene's germline CDR1 is SGHRS and CDR2 YFSETQ. The CDR3 has 13 residues. V gave up 4 bases and J gave up 6 bases; unmatched junction bases: 4. CDR3 in DNA: TGCGCCAGCAGCCCGAACAGGGGTCAGCCCCAGCATTTT. Its protein product is CASSPNRGQPQHF.

This chain links TRBV5-6 with TRBJ2-3, with 7 bases fitting TRBD2. Trimming cost V 4 bases and J 7 bases; bases outside gene matches: 6. CDR3 length: 13 amino acids. Germline CDR1 is SGHDT and CDR2 is YYEEEE. CDR3 sequence (DNA): TGTGCCAGCAGCCATCCTAGCGGATATACGCAGTATTTT. This sequence encodes CASSHPSGYTQYF.

The CDR3: CASSIIDRYNSPLHF. In DNA form, the CDR3 reads TGTGCCAGCAGCATCATCGACAGGTACAATTCACCCCTCCACTTT. V gene TRBV5-4 combines with J gene TRBJ1-6; the D gene is possibly TRBD1 (6 bases). Germline lookup yields CDR1 SGHNT and CDR2 YYREEE (reference sequence). Trimming removed 4 bases at V and 7 bases at J, with 15 bases between. This CDR3 region has 15 residues.

The DNA of the CDR3 is TGTGCCACCAGCAGAGATCGACAGTACAATCAGCCCCAGCATTTT. Amino acid sequence: CATSRDRQYNQPQHF. The chain uses TRBV15 and TRBJ1-5; D is perhaps TRBD1 (5 bases). Per germline, CDR1 LNHNV and CDR2 YYDKDF (reference sequence). V lost 0 bases to trimming and J lost 3 bases, with 9 bases between them. The CDR3 has 15 amino acids. The full variable domain, with the rest looked up from reference TRBV15 and TRBJ1-5, is DAMVIQNPRYQVTQFGKPVTLSCSQTLNHNVMYWYQQKSSQAPKLLFHYYDKDFNNEADTPDNFQSRRPNTSFCFLDIRSPGLGDTAMYLCATSRDRQYNQPQHFGDGTRLSIL.

The chain has TRBV6-4 and TRBJ2-2, with 7 bases matching TRBD1. Germline V gives CDR1 MRHNA, CDR2 SNTAGT. J gave up 0 bases and V 3 bases, and 4 bases lay outside the gene matches. The CDR3 loop spans 16 amino acids. CDR3 amino acids: CASSDSTGANTGELFF. CDR3 bases: TGTGCCAGCAGTGATTCTACAGGGGCGAACACCGGGGAGCTGTTTTTT.

CDR3 bases: TGTGCCAGCAGCGAAGGGGGCCAAGGGTACGAGCAGTACTTC. Its translation is CASSEGGQGYEQYF. This chain joins TRBV9 and TRBJ2-7, with 7 bases aligning to TRBD1. Per germline, CDR1 SGDLS and CDR2 YYNGEE. This CDR3 is built from 14 residues. The ends lost 3 bases at V and 4 bases at J; junction bases unmatched: 7.